A single sample gave rise to the 21 T cell receptor beta chains below, sequenced in a study of T cell changes during pregnancy in multiple sclerosis. The protocol was immunoSEQ multiplex PCR, while the TCRdb copy is restricted to in-frame clones and leaves out a portion. The repertoire consists of tens of thousands of clones, with 85% to 95% occurring once and the leading ten covering approximately 6%. The sequences come from CD8+ T cells from peripheral blood mononuclear cells, collected before pregnancy. The source is a female donor with multiple sclerosis, enrolled in a pregnancy study.

This chain joins TRBV28 and TRBJ2-2, with TRBD2 as a possible D gene (6 bases). V shed 6 bases and J shed 6 bases, with 14 bases lying between them. Looked up from germline, CDR1 is MDHEN and CDR2 is SYDVKM. The CDR3 is made up of 14 amino acids. Here the CDR3 DNA reads TGTGCCAGCAGCCGGGACTTAGCCGCCGGGGAGCTGTTTTTT. This sequence encodes CASSRDLAAGELFF.

The rearrangement uses TRBV28 and TRBJ2-1; 11 positions agree with TRBD2. With V trimmed by 6 bases and J by 0 bases, 4 bases remained unmatched. The V gene's germline CDR1 is MDHEN and CDR2 SYDVKM. The CDR3 runs to 16 residues. The CDR3 DNA sequence: TGTGCCAGCAGGCCGACTAGCGGGGTCTCCTACAATGAGCAGTTCTTC. Translated: CASRPTSGVSYNEQFF. The entire variable domain, with the rest obtained from reference TRBV28 and TRBJ2-1, is as follows: DVKVTQSSRYLVKRTGEKVFLECVQDMDHENMFWYRQDPGLGLRLIYFSYDVKMKEKGDIPEGYSVSREKKERFSLILESASTNQTSMYLCASRPTSGVSYNEQFFGPGTRLTVL.

The rearrangement uses TRBV5-1 and TRBJ2-2, with TRBD1 as a possible D gene (5 bases). Germline V gene lookup returns CDR1 SGHRS and CDR2 YFSETQ. The CDR3 has 15 amino acids. The germline V and J ends were trimmed by 2 bases and 4 bases, with 12 bases remaining between them. CDR3 DNA: TGCGCCAGCAGCTTAGGGGCAGGGATCACCGGGGAGCTGTTTTTT. This codes for CASSLGAGITGELFF. The variable domain in full, with the rest retrieved from reference TRBV5-1 and TRBJ2-2, is KAGVTQTPRYLIKTRGQQVTLSCSPISGHRSVSWYQQTPGQGLQFLFEYFSETQRNKGNFPGRFSGRQFSNSRSEMNVSTLELGDSALYLCASSLGAGITGELFFGEGSRLTVL.

This chain joins TRBV2 and TRBJ2-3; D is possibly TRBD2 (5 bases). The ends were cut back, 6 bases at V and 0 bases at J, with 13 bases in the middle. CDR1 is SNHLY and CDR2 is FYNNEI in the germline V gene. The CDR3 length is 15 residues. The CDR3: CASSAGISSTDTQYF. Written as DNA, the CDR3 is TGTGCCAGCAGCGCCGGGATATCCAGCACAGATACGCAGTATTTT.

The V and J genes are TRBV7-7 and TRBJ2-5; no firm D call. V was pared by 4 bases and J by 5 bases, with 11 bases between. Germline V gene data show CDR1 as SSHAT and CDR2 as FNYEAQ (reference sequence). The CDR3 loop spans 13 amino acids. CDR3 coding DNA: TGTGCCAGCAGCTACATAGCACTGGAGACCCAGTACTTC. It translates to CASSYIALETQYF.

The sample holds a few counts of this clone. The chain couples TRBV6-4 to TRBJ2-3, with D possibly TRBD2 on 6 matching bases. Germline-derived CDR1 and CDR2 are MRHNA and SNTAGT. Trimming removed 5 bases at V and 3 bases at J, with 15 bases between. The CDR3 is 15 amino acids. The CDR3 sequence is CASSSLAGRTDTQYF. CDR3 nucleotide sequence: TGTGCCAGCAGTTCCTTGGCGGGACGTACAGATACGCAGTATTTT.

The chain couples TRBV5-1 to TRBJ2-1; 11 bases line up with TRBD2. After removal of 7 bases from V and 6 bases from J, the junction contained 6 bases not matched to a gene. This CDR3 region has 14 residues. Looked up from germline, CDR1 is SGHRS and CDR2 is YFSETQ. CDR3 DNA: TGCGCCAGCGAGGTTAGCGGGGGGGGCAATGAGCAGTTCTTC. Its protein is CASEVSGGGNEQFF.

The chain carries TRBV28 and TRBJ2-7, with 10 bases fitting TRBD2. The V segment lost 6 bases and the J segment 2 bases; nucleotides outside the gene matches: 16. The length of the CDR3 is 18 residues. CDR1 and CDR2 from the germline V gene are MDHEN and SYDVKM. The CDR3 coding sequence is TGTGCCAGCAGCTTTTCCCAGATAGCGGGAGGTAACCCCTACGAGCAGTACTTC. As protein: CASSFSQIAGGNPYEQYF.

The genes are TRBV7-8 and TRBJ1-2, with 9 positions matching TRBD1. This CDR3 is 14 amino acids long. The germline gives CDR1 SGHVS, CDR2 FQNEAQ. V was pared by 5 bases and J by 7 bases, with 8 bases of the junction left unmatched. This CDR3 is CASSPGQGGSGYTF. The CDR3 nucleotides read TGTGCCAGCAGCCCGGGACAGGGAGGGAGTGGCTACACCTTC.

This clone was counted a few times. DNA for the CDR3: TGTGCCAGCAGCTACCCGGGACAGGGGACAGATACGCAGTATTTT. Residues: CASSYPGQGTDTQYF. The chain has TRBV7-9 and TRBJ2-3; 10 bases agree with TRBD1. V trimming: 4 bases; J trimming: 3 bases; junction bases outside the gene matches: 4. Germline V gives CDR1 SEHNR, CDR2 FQNEAQ (reference sequence). The CDR3 is 15 residues long.

This chain uses TRBV19 with TRBJ2-7; TRBD2 might be the D (6 bases). The germline CDR1 and CDR2 sequences are LNHDA and SQIVND (reference sequence). CDR3 size: 14 residues. The V gene lost 3 bases and the J gene lost 7 bases, with 16 bases spanning the gap. The CDR3 DNA reads as TGTGCCAGTAGTATGGCGGGACTTGGCGGGGAGCAGTACTTC. Protein product: CASSMAGLGGEQYF.

The V gene is TRBV19, the J gene TRBJ1-1, with a tentative D call TRBD1 (5 bases). Per the germline V gene, CDR1 is LNHDA and CDR2 is SQIVND (reference sequence). The germline V and J ends were trimmed by 6 bases and 5 bases, with 13 bases remaining between them. The CDR3 sequence is 13 residues long. The CDR3 protein is CASSLTKGTEAFF. CDR3 DNA sequence: TGTGCCAGTAGCCTAACGAAGGGGACTGAAGCTTTCTTT.

The rearrangement joins TRBV7-8 to TRBJ2-7; 8 bases line up with TRBD1. Germline assignment: CDR1 SGHVS and CDR2 FQNEAQ. CDR3 size: 14 residues. With V trimmed by 5 bases and J by 4 bases, 7 bases remained unmatched. The chain's CDR3 is CASSPRQGRYEQYF. The CDR3 coding sequence is TGTGCCAGCAGCCCGCGACAGGGGCGGTACGAGCAGTACTTC.

This rearrangement joins TRBV4-2 to TRBJ2-1; TRBD2 matches 12 bases. The CDR3 has 16 amino acids. Germline V gene data show CDR1 as LGHNA and CDR2 as YNFKEQ. J lost 7 bases, V lost 4 bases, and 8 bases had no gene match. The CDR3 is CASSPTSSGGANEQFF. The DNA for the CDR3 is TGTGCCAGCAGCCCGACCTCTAGCGGGGGGGCAAATGAGCAGTTCTTC.

This chain uses TRBV27 with TRBJ2-7, with TRBD2 identical over 9 bases. Losses at the gene ends were 10 bases for V and 2 bases for J; bases not matched to a gene: 9. This CDR3 has 14 amino acids. Germline values: CDR1 MNHEY, CDR2 SMNVEV (reference sequence). The CDR3: CATGRLAGTYEQYF. The DNA for the CDR3 is TGTGCCACCGGCCGTCTAGCGGGAACCTACGAGCAGTACTTC.

V usage is TRBV4-1 and J usage is TRBJ1-2; weak D call: TRBD1 (6 bases). Germline V lookup: CDR1 MGHRA, CDR2 YSYEKL. There are 14 residues in the CDR3. The V end was cut by 7 bases, the J end by 7 bases, with 19 bases between. The CDR3 loop reads CASTLTPGEGGYTF. The CDR3 DNA sequence: TGCGCCAGCACCCTGACCCCAGGGGAAGGTGGCTACACCTTC.

The rearrangement links TRBV2 to TRBJ1-1; D not certain. Per germline, CDR1 SNHLY and CDR2 FYNNEI. With 7 bases removed from V and 1 base from J, the gap between germline ends came to 7 bases. The CDR3 length is 12 residues. This CDR3 is CASIPGNTEAFF. CDR3 sequence (DNA): TGTGCCAGCATACCGGGGAACACTGAAGCTTTCTTT. Full variable domain (remainder filled in from reference TRBV2 and TRBJ1-1): EPEVTQTPSHQVTQMGQEVILRCVPISNHLYFYWYRQILGQKVEFLVSFYNNEISEKSEIFDDQFSVERPDGSNFTLKIRSTKLEDSAMYFCASIPGNTEAFFGQGTRLTVV.

The chain couples TRBV2 to TRBJ2-2, with a tentative D call TRBD1 (5 bases). The CDR3 length is 16 residues. V gave up 1 base and J gave up 6 bases, with 15 bases separating them. Germline CDR1 SNHLY, CDR2 FYNNEI. Written as DNA, the CDR3 is TGTGCCAGCAGTGAAGAGGGGCGAGCCCCCCCCGGGGAGCTGTTTTTT. Its protein product is CASSEEGRAPPGELFF.

This chain uses TRBV7-9 with TRBJ2-3; the match to TRBD2 covers 10 bases. V lost 6 bases to trimming and J lost 4 bases; unmatched junction nucleotides: 13. Germline CDR1 is SEHNR and CDR2 is FQNEAQ (reference sequence). CDR3 length: 17 amino acids. The CDR3 spells CASSQGLAGVYADTQYF. CDR3 nucleotide sequence: TGTGCCAGCAGTCAGGGGCTAGCGGGAGTATATGCAGATACGCAGTATTTT. The complete variable domain, with remaining parts taken from reference TRBV7-9 and TRBJ2-3, reads DTGVSQNPRHKITKRGQNVTFRCDPISEHNRLYWYRQTLGQGPEFLTYFQNEAQLEKSRLLSDRFSAERPKGSFSTLEIQRTEQGDSAMYLCASSQGLAGVYADTQYFGPGTRLTVL.

The rearrangement links TRBV29-1 to TRBJ2-3; TRBD2 matches 7 bases. After removal of 0 bases from V and 4 bases from J, the junction contained 16 bases not matched to a gene. Germline values: CDR1 SQVTM, CDR2 ANQGSEA. This CDR3 spans 18 amino acids. CDR3 DNA sequence: TGCAGCGTTGAAGATCAAAGGCACGGGGGGTATCTATCAGATACGCAGTATTTT. It specifies CSVEDQRHGGYLSDTQYF.

The genes are TRBV10-3 and TRBJ2-5; 10 positions match TRBD1. The germline CDR1 and CDR2 sequences are ENHRY and SYGVKD. The CDR3 contains 17 residues. V gave up 10 bases and J gave up 2 bases; unmatched junction bases: 16. CDR3 residues: CATYPQTDRGKQETQYF. The CDR3 DNA is TGTGCCACTTACCCCCAGACGGACAGGGGGAAACAAGAGACCCAGTACTTC.